This T cell receptor (beta chain) was sequenced during a study of beta chain features in type 1 diabetes. CD45RO/CCR7/CD25/CD127/CD95/CD27 staining was used to isolate CD4+ naive, central memory, regulatory and stem cell-like memory cells by sorting. Expressed TCRB transcripts were sequenced because the isolated RNA had all been reverse transcribed beforehand. Only in-frame clones appear in the TCRdb table, and some are missing; sequencing was by immunoSEQ multiplex PCR. The sample consists of roughly 170,000 clones, about an eighth of them appearing once. Sequenced input: central memory CD4+ T cells from blood. The origin of this receptor is a young woman in good health.

CDR3 amino acids: CASSYVWPYEQYF. Written as DNA, the CDR3 is TGTGCCAGCAGTTACGTCTGGCCCTACGAGCAGTACTTC. This chain links TRBV2 with TRBJ2-7, with D unclear. The germline gives CDR1 SNHLY, CDR2 FYNNEI. The CDR3 sequence is 13 residues long. V dropped 5 bases and J dropped 2 bases, with 10 bases sitting between them. Supplemented by reference TRBV2 and TRBJ2-7, the full variable domain reads EPEVTQTPSHQVTQMGQEVILRCVPISNHLYFYWYRQILGQKVEFLVSFYNNEISEKSEIFDDQFSVERPDGSNFTLKIRSTKLEDSAMYFCASSYVWPYEQYFGPGTRLTVT.